This passage covers 9 T cell receptor beta chains from one sample sequenced in a study of T cell repertoires in cytomegalovirus infection. MiXCR, run by TCRdb on the reads, gives a single entry per CDR3 protein. The repertoire holds 300,000 to 450,000 distinct CDR3 sequences, with 15% to 20% as singletons. The sample consisted of PBMCs. Every receptor here comes from a human donor in good health (CMV status not recorded). Some clones in this sample may be carry-over from other donors' samples.

This clonotype was observed many times. The chain employs TRBV12-3 or TRBV12-4 and TRBJ2-3; D remains unclear. The CDR3 is 12 residues long. The germline V and J ends were trimmed by 8 bases and 2 bases, with 8 bases remaining between them. Here the CDR3 reads CASGRVTDTQYF. In DNA, the CDR3 is TGTGCCAGCGGAAGGGTCACAGATACGCAGTATTTT.

This chain links TRBV20-1 with TRBJ2-1; tentatively, D is TRBD2 (6 bases). The CDR3 sequence is 14 residues long. The V end lost 2 bases, the J end lost 12 bases, and 20 bases lay between the germline ends. The germline V gene encodes CDR1 DFQATT and CDR2 SNEGSKA (reference sequence). The CDR3 sequence: CSARKGWEVSGQFF. CDR3 bases: TGCAGTGCTAGAAAGGGCTGGGAGGTATCCGGGCAGTTCTTC.

This clonotype was observed many times. The chain carries TRBV6-1 and TRBJ2-3, with D perhaps matching TRBD2 (6 bases). The V end was cut by 5 bases, the J end by 0 bases, with 15 bases between. Germline V gene data show CDR1 as MNHNS and CDR2 as SASEGT. The CDR3 is made up of 16 amino acids. This CDR3 is CASSRTYGGSTDTQYF. The CDR3 DNA reads as TGTGCCAGCAGTCGCACATATGGGGGGAGCACAGATACGCAGTATTTT.

In this sample, this clonotype turned up many times. V is TRBV6-1 and J is TRBJ1-1; possibly TRBD1 for D (5 bases). The germline V gene encodes CDR1 MNHNS and CDR2 SASEGT. CDR3 length: 14 amino acids. Trimming removed 3 bases at V and 1 base at J, with 9 bases between. Here the CDR3 reads CASSDRQGNTEAFF. The CDR3 DNA follows: TGTGCCAGCAGTGATCGGCAGGGGAACACTGAAGCTTTCTTT.

This clonotype was picked up many times. J is TRBJ2-1 and V is TRBV7-8; D is undetermined. Germline-derived CDR1 and CDR2 are SGHVS and FQNEAQ. CDR3 length equals 13 residues. The V gene lost 7 bases and the J gene lost 8 bases, with 15 bases spanning the gap. The CDR3 region is CASIPGPGDEQFF. The CDR3 nucleotides read TGTGCCAGCATTCCGGGCCCTGGGGATGAGCAGTTCTTC.

A few counts support this clonotype. J is TRBJ2-3 and V is TRBV2; 7 positions match TRBD2. With V trimmed by 1 base and J by 2 bases, 6 bases remained unmatched. Germline loops: CDR1 SNHLY, CDR2 FYNNEI. CDR3 size: 16 residues. CDR3 protein: CASSEDSLAATDTQYF. The DNA for the CDR3 is TGTGCCAGCAGTGAAGACAGCCTAGCGGCCACAGATACGCAGTATTTT.

This chain connects TRBV5-6 to TRBJ1-5, with a weak D call TRBD1 (5 bases). Trimming left V 4 bases short and J 2 bases short, with 28 bases between. The CDR3 extends over 20 amino acids. Germline V gene lookup returns CDR1 SGHDT and CDR2 YYEEEE. The CDR3 DNA reads TGTGCCAGCAGCCTATCCCGTGGGGGAAAAAGTTGGTACGGCAATCAGCCCCAGCATTTT. Its protein product is CASSLSRGGKSWYGNQPQHF.

This clonotype was counted ten times or more. This chain uses TRBV7-9 with TRBJ1-2; D uncertain. CDR3 size: 11 residues. CDR1 is SEHNR and CDR2 is FQNEAQ in the germline V gene (reference sequence). The V and J ends lost 4 bases and 4 bases respectively, with 4 bases between them. CDR3 loop: CASSWVYGYTF. In nucleotides, the CDR3 is TGTGCCAGCAGCTGGGTCTATGGCTACACCTTC.

This rearrangement joins TRBV9 to TRBJ2-3; D is undetermined. The CDR3 consists of 12 residues. Germline CDR1 is SGDLS and CDR2 is YYNGEE. V gave up 6 bases and J gave up 3 bases, with 8 bases separating them. The CDR3 here is CASKDLTDTQYF. Written as DNA, the CDR3 is TGTGCCAGCAAAGACTTGACAGATACGCAGTATTTT.